Below, 32 T cell receptor beta chains from the same sample are listed, as sequenced in a study of PD-L1 blockade in urothelial cancer. Described time point: peripheral blood 6 weeks after treatment start. The table came from immunoSEQ multiplex PCR; TCRdb's copy has only in-frame clones and leaves some out. The sample yields some 19,000 clones, approximately 82% seen once. The material was PBMCs, obtained around atezolizumab (anti-PD-L1) treatment. The receptors were sampled from a man aged 45-65 years with urothelial cancer.

This clone was observed a single time. V and J are TRBV27 and TRBJ1-1; D gene unclear. CDR1 and CDR2 (germline): MNHEY, SMNVEV (reference sequence). Trimming left V 4 bases short and J 3 bases short, with 3 bases between. The CDR3 length is 11 residues. Written as DNA, the CDR3 is TGTGCCAGCAGTTCCTACACTGAAGCTTTCTTT. It codes for CASSSYTEAFF.

The V gene is TRBV5-1, the J gene TRBJ2-5; a weak D match, TRBD1 (5 bases). This CDR3 spans 14 amino acids. CDR1 is SGHRS and CDR2 is YFSETQ in the germline V gene. Between the trimmed V and J ends, which lost 0 bases and 5 bases, there was a span of 11 bases. The CDR3, as DNA: TGCGCCAGCAGCTTGGAGGGGCTCCGGGAGACCCAGTACTTC. Protein: CASSLEGLRETQYF.

V usage is TRBV6-1 and J usage is TRBJ1-6; unclear D gene. Germline lookup yields CDR1 MNHNS and CDR2 SASEGT. The V gene lost 2 bases and the J gene lost 0 bases, with 5 bases spanning the gap. This CDR3 contains 15 residues. This CDR3 is CASSERVSYNSPLHF. CDR3 nucleotides: TGTGCCAGCAGTGAAAGAGTCTCCTATAATTCACCCCTCCACTTT.

The rearrangement joins TRBV5-1 to TRBJ1-4, with D perhaps matching TRBD1 (5 bases). CDR1 is SGHRS and CDR2 is YFSETQ in the germline V gene. The CDR3 has 15 amino acids. The ends were cut back, 2 bases at V and 4 bases at J, with 12 bases in the middle. The CDR3 sequence: CASSLIGGDNEKLFF. The CDR3 bases are TGCGCCAGCAGCTTAATCGGGGGGGATAATGAAAAACTGTTTTTT.

V gene TRBV10-1 combines with J gene TRBJ2-7, with D perhaps matching TRBD2 (6 bases). Trimming removed 8 bases at V and 6 bases at J, with 17 bases between. The CDR3 is 13 residues long. Germline CDR1 WNHNN, CDR2 SYGVQD (reference sequence). The CDR3 nucleotides read TGCGCCAGCTCCGGAGTCGGGGGAGGCGAGCAGTACTTC. Its protein is CASSGVGGGEQYF.

The chain is built from TRBV28 and TRBJ1-5, with 9 positions matching TRBD1. The CDR3 has 16 residues. Per germline, CDR1 MDHEN and CDR2 SYDVKM. V gave up 9 bases and J gave up 9 bases; unmatched junction bases: 18. The CDR3: CASRTVGQGSGGPQHF. The CDR3, as DNA: TGTGCCAGTCGAACCGTAGGACAGGGGTCCGGAGGGCCCCAGCATTTT.

The table lists this clone with a few counts. The chain links TRBV27 to TRBJ2-1, with D possibly being TRBD2 (6 bases). Trimming cost V 0 bases and J 8 bases, with 11 bases left between them. This CDR3 is built from 14 residues. Germline values: CDR1 MNHEY, CDR2 SMNVEV (reference sequence). The CDR3 nucleotides are TGTGCCAGCAGTTTATCGTCGGGGGTGGATGAGCAGTTCTTC. Protein sequence: CASSLSSGVDEQFF.

The CDR3 reads CASSRDPPGGPSEQYF. The CDR3 nucleotides are TGTGCCAGCAGCAGAGACCCCCCGGGAGGGCCCTCCGAGCAGTACTTC. The V gene is TRBV7-2, the J gene TRBJ2-7, with 8 positions matching TRBD2. The V segment lost 5 bases and the J segment 6 bases; nucleotides outside the gene matches: 15. Germline CDR1 and CDR2: SGHTA and FQGNSA. This CDR3 is 16 amino acids long.

The V call is TRBV14, the J call TRBJ2-7, with 8 positions matching TRBD2. V was clipped by 1 base and J by 0 bases; unmatched bases: 5. Germline V gene sequence: CDR1 SGHDN, CDR2 FVKESK. The CDR3 contains 16 residues. CDR3 in DNA: TGTGCCAGCAGCCAAGGAAGCGGGAGAGGCTCCTACGAGCAGTACTTC. Protein: CASSQGSGRGSYEQYF.

The chain uses TRBV6-5 and TRBJ1-3, with D unclear. The V gene's germline CDR1 is MNHEY and CDR2 SVGAGI. This CDR3 is 15 amino acids long. Trimming took off 4 bases at V and 3 bases at J, with 13 bases between the two ends. CDR3 sequence: CASSSGSWDGNTIYF. CDR3 DNA sequence: TGTGCCAGCAGTTCGGGGAGTTGGGATGGAAACACCATATATTTT.

V and J are TRBV10-3 and TRBJ1-1; D remains unclear. Germline-derived CDR1 and CDR2 are ENHRY and SYGVKD. The CDR3 has 14 residues. V was shortened by 11 bases and J by 4 bases, with 20 bases between the two germline ends. For the CDR3, the DNA is TGTGCCGCCAAGGACGGGGAGAGGGCCACTGAAGCTTTCTTT. It yields the protein CAAKDGERATEAFF.

V usage is TRBV7-9 and J usage is TRBJ2-1; 9 positions match TRBD1. The CDR3 has 15 residues. CDR1 is SEHNR and CDR2 is FQNEAQ in the germline V gene (reference sequence). The J segment lost 6 bases and the V segment lost 4 bases, leaving 7 bases of the junction unmatched. CDR3 in DNA: TGTGCCAGCAGCTCGGGACAGGGAATGGGCAATGAGCAGTTCTTC. Protein sequence: CASSSGQGMGNEQFF.

The rearrangement uses TRBV6-1 and TRBJ2-3, with 9 nucleotides matching TRBD1. Germline V gene data show CDR1 as MNHNS and CDR2 as SASEGT. The CDR3 is 16 amino acids. Germline trimming cut 1 base from V and 8 bases from J; bases unmatched to any gene: 10. CDR3 sequence reads: CASSEGTGGLQGTQYF. Written as DNA, the CDR3 is TGTGCCAGCAGTGAAGGAACAGGGGGCTTACAGGGTACGCAGTATTTT.

The chain has TRBV28 and TRBJ2-1; 10 bases are shared with TRBD2. The CDR3 sequence is 16 residues long. Germline lookup yields CDR1 MDHEN and CDR2 SYDVKM. The junction had 12 bases not matched to a gene; V was cut back by 7 bases and J by 6 bases. The CDR3 loop is CASMGSGGLLRNEQFF. The CDR3 coding sequence is TGTGCCAGCATGGGTAGCGGGGGGCTTCTACGCAATGAGCAGTTCTTC.

V usage is TRBV4-2 and J usage is TRBJ2-3; TRBD2 aligns across 14 bases. V shed 1 base, J shed 1 base, and the junction held 1 base outside the gene matches. CDR3 length: 17 residues. Germline-derived CDR1 and CDR2 are LGHNA and YNFKEQ. CDR3 DNA: TGTGCCAGCAGCCAAGGACTAGCGGGGGGGGGCACAGATACGCAGTATTTT. Protein: CASSQGLAGGGTDTQYF.

Note on this clone: A read error may produce the germline difference seen at one junction end. Other DNA variants within this sample encode the same CDR3. This chain connects TRBV5-6 to TRBJ2-1; weak D call: TRBD1 (6 bases). The CDR3 has 15 residues. Germline V gene sequence: CDR1 SGHDT, CDR2 YYEEEE. The CDR3 DNA reads as TGCGCCAGCAGCTTCGGACAGATCTCCTACAATGAGCAGTTCTTC. This gives the protein CASSFGQISYNEQFF.

J is TRBJ1-4 and V is TRBV11-2; D gene unclear. Germline V gene lookup returns CDR1 SGHAT and CDR2 FQNNGV. Trimming left V 1 base short and J 2 bases short, with 11 bases between. This CDR3 region has 16 residues. DNA of the CDR3: TGTGCCAGCAGCTTAGGTCCGTACTCTACTAATGAAAAACTGTTTTTT. Amino acids: CASSLGPYSTNEKLFF.

The gene calls are TRBV7-6 and TRBJ2-7; 7 bases agree with TRBD1. The CDR3 has 15 amino acids. Trimming at V came to 4 bases and at J to 2 bases, leaving 8 bases not matched to a gene. Germline V CDR1 and CDR2: SGHVS, FNYEAQ. The CDR3 loop is CASSSGTARTYEQYF. The CDR3 DNA is TGTGCCAGCAGCTCCGGGACAGCTAGGACCTACGAGCAGTACTTC.

The DNA for the CDR3 is TGTGCCAGCAGCGGGGTCAGGGGTTCCGAAGGGACCCAGTACTTC. Amino acids: CASSGVRGSEGTQYF. The rearrangement links TRBV7-6 to TRBJ2-5; maybe TRBD1 (6 bases). This CDR3 is 15 amino acids long. CDR1 and CDR2 from the germline V gene are SGHVS and FNYEAQ. Trimming shortened V by 5 bases and J by 7 bases, and 20 bases separated the two germline ends.

V gene TRBV6-8 combines with J gene TRBJ2-7, with TRBD1 matching 7 bases. Germline lookup yields CDR1 MNHGY and CDR2 SAAAGT. With 6 bases clipped from V and 1 base from J, the junction kept 9 bases outside the gene matches. The CDR3 extends over 15 amino acids. The CDR3 is CASSQWDRLSYEQYF. The CDR3 nucleotides read TGTGCCAGCAGCCAGTGGGACAGACTTTCCTACGAGCAGTACTTC.

The V call is TRBV11-2, the J call TRBJ2-5, with D tentatively TRBD1 (7 bases). The CDR3 is 14 amino acids. Germline V gives CDR1 SGHAT, CDR2 FQNNGV. V lost 5 bases and J lost 6, with 16 bases in between. In nucleotides, the CDR3 is TGTGCCAGCAGCCAACAGGGGAGGCGGAAGACCCAGTACTTC. It translates to CASSQQGRRKTQYF.

The count of this clone is one. The rearrangement joins TRBV2 to TRBJ2-2; 14 nucleotides agree with TRBD2. J lost 6 bases, V lost 5 bases, and 5 bases had no gene match. Germline V gene data show CDR1 as SNHLY and CDR2 as FYNNEI. CDR3 length equals 16 residues. DNA for the CDR3: TGTGCCAGCAGTCCGGGACTAGCGGGGGAGCCCGGGGAGCTGTTTTTT. Residues: CASSPGLAGEPGELFF.

The V and J genes are TRBV7-6 and TRBJ2-7; weak D call: TRBD1 (6 bases). This CDR3 region has 13 residues. The V gene lost 1 base and the J gene lost 2 bases, with 6 bases spanning the gap. CDR1 is SGHVS and CDR2 is FNYEAQ in the germline V gene. CDR3 sequence reads: CASSLGGPYEQYF. CDR3 DNA: TGTGCCAGCAGCTTAGGGGGGCCCTACGAGCAGTACTTC.

The gene calls are TRBV5-1 and TRBJ1-1, with D maybe TRBD1 (5 bases). The CDR3 has 14 residues. V lost 0 bases, J lost 3 bases, and 9 bases lay in between. Germline lookup yields CDR1 SGHRS and CDR2 YFSETQ. In DNA form, the CDR3 reads TGCGCCAGCAGCTTGGAGCTCAGGGACACTGAAGCTTTCTTT. Its protein product is CASSLELRDTEAFF.

The V gene is TRBV7-9, the J gene TRBJ1-1, with D maybe TRBD1 (5 bases). CDR1 is SEHNR, CDR2 FQNEAQ, per germline (reference sequence). There are 13 residues in the CDR3. V was cut by 5 bases and J by 10 bases, with 17 bases left in between. This CDR3 is CASSLRTEGRAFF. The DNA for the CDR3 is TGTGCCAGCAGCCTACGGACGGAGGGGAGAGCTTTCTTT.

The V and J genes are TRBV7-9 and TRBJ1-4; possibly TRBD1 for D (6 bases). Trimming pared 5 bases from V and 7 bases from J, leaving 17 bases between. Looked up from germline, CDR1 is SEHNR and CDR2 is FQNEAQ (reference sequence). The CDR3 spans 15 residues. This chain's CDR3 is CASSPVTGKGEKLFF. Here the CDR3 DNA reads TGTGCCAGCAGCCCAGTCACAGGGAAGGGTGAAAAACTGTTTTTT.

The chain joins TRBV25-1 to TRBJ2-3; 9 bases match TRBD2. This CDR3 is 16 amino acids long. Trimming took 5 bases from V and 3 from J; bases not matched to a gene: 9. Germline values: CDR1 MGHDK, CDR2 SYGVNS. The CDR3 DNA reads TGTGCCAGCAGTCCCGGGGCGGGAGGGAATACAGATACGCAGTATTTT. The encoded protein is CASSPGAGGNTDTQYF. Based on the CDR3 plus reference TRBV25-1 and TRBJ2-3, the full variable domain is EADIYQTPRYLVIGTGKKITLECSQTMGHDKMYWYQQDPGMELHLIHYSYGVNSTEKGDLSSESTVSRIRTEHFPLTLESARPSHTSQYLCASSPGAGGNTDTQYFGPGTRLTVL.

The CDR3 here is CASSEESGGSYGYTF. CDR3 nucleotides: TGTGCCAGCAGTGAAGAATCCGGAGGGAGCTATGGCTACACCTTC. The chain uses TRBV6-1 and TRBJ1-2, with D unclear. V was trimmed by 1 base and J by 4 bases, leaving 13 bases between them. This CDR3 region has 15 residues. Germline values: CDR1 MNHNS, CDR2 SASEGT.

DNA of the CDR3: TGTGCCAGTAGTCCTGACAGGGGAGTTGGCAATGAGCAGTTCTTC. Amino acids: CASSPDRGVGNEQFF. V and J are TRBV19 and TRBJ2-1, with 8 bases lining up with TRBD1. Germline lookup yields CDR1 LNHDA and CDR2 SQIVND (reference sequence). The ends lost 5 bases at V and 6 bases at J; junction bases unmatched: 9. The CDR3 covers 15 residues.

The chain employs TRBV7-2 and TRBJ2-5; unclear D gene. V lost 1 base and J 4 bases, leaving 13 bases between the germline ends. The germline CDR1 and CDR2 sequences are SGHTA and FQGNSA. This CDR3 comprises 15 residues. CDR3: CASSLVVTPSETQYF. The DNA for the CDR3 is TGTGCCAGCAGCTTAGTGGTCACACCCTCAGAGACCCAGTACTTC. The full variable domain, rest sourced from reference TRBV7-2 and TRBJ2-5, is GAGVSQSPSNKVTEKGKDVELRCDPISGHTALYWYRQSLGQGLEFLIYFQGNSAPDKSGLPSDRFSAERTGGSVSTLTIQRTQQEDSAVYLCASSLVVTPSETQYFGPGTRLLVL.

The V and J genes are TRBV19 and TRBJ1-4, with 8 bases matching TRBD1. The CDR3 extends over 16 amino acids. Germline V gene sequence: CDR1 LNHDA, CDR2 SQIVND (reference sequence). With V trimmed by 4 bases and J by 0 bases, 4 bases remained unmatched. The CDR3 DNA follows: TGTGCCAGTAGTAGAGCGACAGGGGCAACTAATGAAAAACTGTTTTTT. Translated: CASSRATGATNEKLFF.

The chain combines TRBV6-1 with TRBJ2-7; 10 nucleotides align to TRBD2. In germline, CDR1 is MNHNS, CDR2 SASEGT. The CDR3 has 18 amino acids. The ends lost 2 bases at V and 1 base at J; junction bases unmatched: 11. DNA of the CDR3: TGTGCCAGCAGTGAATTTGGGCTAGCGGGAGCGGGGTCCTACGAGCAGTACTTC. Translated, it gives CASSEFGLAGAGSYEQYF.